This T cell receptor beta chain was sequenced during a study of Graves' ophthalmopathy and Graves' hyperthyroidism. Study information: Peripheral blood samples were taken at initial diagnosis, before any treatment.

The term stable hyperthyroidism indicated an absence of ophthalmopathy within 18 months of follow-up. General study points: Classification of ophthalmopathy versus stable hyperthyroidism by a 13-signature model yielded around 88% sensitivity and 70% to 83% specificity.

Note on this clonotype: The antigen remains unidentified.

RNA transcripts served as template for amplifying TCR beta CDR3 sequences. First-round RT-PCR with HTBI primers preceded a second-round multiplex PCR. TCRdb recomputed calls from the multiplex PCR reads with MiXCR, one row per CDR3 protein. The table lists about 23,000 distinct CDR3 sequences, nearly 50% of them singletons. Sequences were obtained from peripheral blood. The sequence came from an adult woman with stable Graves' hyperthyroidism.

The CDR3 region is CASSLAASTDTQYF. The CDR3, as DNA: TGTGCCAGCAGCTTAGCGGCTAGCACAGATACGCAGTATTTT. This chain connects TRBV2 to TRBJ2-3; weak D call: TRBD2 (6 bases). V was pared by 6 bases and J by 0 bases, with 10 bases between. There are 14 residues in the CDR3. The V gene's germline CDR1 is SNHLY and CDR2 FYNNEI.